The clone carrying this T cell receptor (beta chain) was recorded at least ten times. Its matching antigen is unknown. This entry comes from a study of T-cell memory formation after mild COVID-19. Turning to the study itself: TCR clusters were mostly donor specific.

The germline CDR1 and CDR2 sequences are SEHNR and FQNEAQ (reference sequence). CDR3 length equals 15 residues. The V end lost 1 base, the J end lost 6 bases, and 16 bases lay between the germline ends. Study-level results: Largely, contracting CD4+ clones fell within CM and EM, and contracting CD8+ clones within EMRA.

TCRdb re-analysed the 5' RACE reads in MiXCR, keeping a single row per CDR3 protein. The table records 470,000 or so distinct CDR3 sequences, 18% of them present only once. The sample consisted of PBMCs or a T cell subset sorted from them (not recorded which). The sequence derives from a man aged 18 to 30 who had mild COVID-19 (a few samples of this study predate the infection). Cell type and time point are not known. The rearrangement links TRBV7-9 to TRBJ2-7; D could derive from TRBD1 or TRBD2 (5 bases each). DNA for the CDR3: TGTGCCAGCAGCTTAGTTAGGGGCCCACTAGGCGAGCAGTACGTC. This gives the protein CASSLVRGPLGEQYV.